This T cell receptor (beta chain) was obtained from a study of CD8+CD57+ T cells in acquired aplastic anemia. For the study at large: The mean DNA yield obtained from sorted CD4+ and CD8+ cells came to approximately 3.2 ug. General study findings and limits: The same twenty-nine CD8+ CDR3 sequences occurred in patients and in controls.

The J segment lost 9 bases and the V segment lost 0 bases, leaving 8 bases of the junction unmatched. This CDR3 has 15 residues. CDR1 and CDR2 (germline): SGHRS, YFSETQ. Genomic DNA constituted the template upon which TCR beta VDJ and CDR3 profiling was performed. TCRdb reprocessed the reads with MiXCR, giving one entry per CDR3 protein. This sample has roughly 250,000 distinct CDR3 sequences, with 70% to 85% found just once. Sequenced patients had shown CD8+CD57+ cell expansion by flow cytometry. Patients were therapy-naive when their blood was sampled. A note on this clonotype: Its antigen is as yet unknown.

Sequenced: sorted CD4+, CD8+, or CD8+CD57+ T cells (not recorded which) from PBMCs. The gene calls are TRBV5-1 and TRBJ2-1; 8 nucleotides match TRBD2. This TCR came from a human donor with aplastic anemia. CDR3 sequence reads: CASSLDGGAVGEQFF. CDR3 bases: TGCGCCAGCAGCTTGGACGGGGGGGCCGTTGGTGAGCAGTTCTTC.